Below are 16 T cell receptor beta chains sequenced from a single sample in a study of T cells after yellow fever vaccination. Each CDR3 protein is one row after TCRdb ran MiXCR on the 5' RACE reads. The table lists 360,000 or so distinct CDR3 sequences, approximately 10% of them singletons. The sequencing here drew on PBMCs, taken on the day of the first yellow fever vaccination. The receptors derive from a man aged 18 to 30 who received the YFV17D yellow fever vaccine.

V is TRBV5-1 and J is TRBJ2-7, with TRBD1 identical over 8 bases. CDR3 length: 15 residues. The V gene's germline CDR1 is SGHRS and CDR2 YFSETQ. V trimming: 1 base; J trimming: 0 bases; junction bases outside the gene matches: 3. The CDR3 region has the DNA TGCGCCAGCAGCTTGTACGGACAGGGCTCCTACGAGCAGTACTTC. Encoded protein: CASSLYGQGSYEQYF. The full variable domain, rest sourced from reference TRBV5-1 and TRBJ2-7, is KAGVTQTPRYLIKTRGQQVTLSCSPISGHRSVSWYQQTPGQGLQFLFEYFSETQRNKGNFPGRFSGRQFSNSRSEMNVSTLELGDSALYLCASSLYGQGSYEQYFGPGTRLTVT.

J is TRBJ2-2 and V is TRBV4-1; TRBD1 matches at 10 bases. CDR1 is MGHRA and CDR2 is YSYEKL in the germline V gene. The junction had 3 bases not matched to a gene; V was cut back by 8 bases and J by 3 bases. This CDR3 contains 14 residues. This CDR3 reads CASAGTGDTGELFF. The CDR3, as DNA: TGCGCCAGCGCCGGGACAGGGGACACCGGGGAGCTGTTTTTT.

This clonotype was seen a handful of times. The genes are TRBV6-5 and TRBJ1-2; no reliable D call. CDR1 MNHEY and CDR2 SVGAGI come from the germline V gene. The CDR3 covers 14 residues. V was pared by 3 bases and J by 5 bases, with 13 bases between. The CDR3 coding sequence is TGTGCCAGCAGTTATCGAGTTGAGGGTTATGGCTACACCTTC. Translated, it gives CASSYRVEGYGYTF.

This clonotype was seen at least ten times. The chain has TRBV4-3 and TRBJ2-2, with D possibly TRBD2 on 7 matching bases. The CDR3 is 16 residues long. The V gene lost 3 bases and the J gene lost 4 bases, with 15 bases spanning the gap. Germline CDR1 is LGHNA and CDR2 is YSLEER. The CDR3 bases are TGCGCCAGCAGCCACCGGGGGGCGTTCCCCACCGGGGAGCTGTTTTTT. Translating it yields CASSHRGAFPTGELFF.

V gene TRBV12-3 or TRBV12-4 combines with J gene TRBJ1-3, with no clear D. The V and J ends lost 6 bases and 4 bases respectively, with 13 bases between them. The length of the CDR3 is 14 residues. The CDR3 sequence: CASRPSPVGNTIYF. The CDR3 DNA is TGTGCCAGCAGACCGTCCCCGGTAGGAAACACCATATATTTT.

A few counts support this clonotype. This chain links TRBV7-6 with TRBJ2-7; TRBD1 matches 9 bases. From germline, CDR1 is SGHVS and CDR2 FNYEAQ. J lost 4 bases, V lost 5 bases, and 3 bases had no gene match. This CDR3 spans 13 amino acids. In DNA form, the CDR3 reads TGTGCCAGCAGCGTAGGGACAGGGTACGAGCAGTACTTC. Translating it yields CASSVGTGYEQYF.

The genes are TRBV11-1 and TRBJ2-2; no reliable D call. The V end was cut by 2 bases, the J end by 5 bases, with 21 bases between. CDR1 and CDR2 (germline): SGHAT, FQDESV (reference sequence). The CDR3 runs 18 residues. The CDR3 DNA reads as TGTGCCAGCAGCTTAAGAAGTCCCCCATACCTCCCAACCGGGGAGCTGTTTTTT. This sequence encodes CASSLRSPPYLPTGELFF. Based on the CDR3 plus reference TRBV11-1 and TRBJ2-2, the full variable domain is EAEVAQSPRYKITEKSQAVAFWCDPISGHATLYWYRQILGQGPELLVQFQDESVVDDSQLPKDRFSAERLKGVDSTLKIQPAELGDSAMYLCASSLRSPPYLPTGELFFGEGSRLTVL.

This chain joins TRBV5-1 and TRBJ2-5; D gene unclear. The CDR3 is 13 residues long. Trimming took 7 bases from V and 0 from J, leaving 10 bases between them. Looked up from germline, CDR1 is SGHRS and CDR2 is YFSETQ. DNA for the CDR3: TGCGCCAGCTATTCACACGACCAAGAGACCCAGTACTTC. It translates to CASYSHDQETQYF.

This clonotype turned up a few times. The CDR3 sequence: CASSLLESNQPQHF. CDR3 coding DNA: TGTGCCAGCAGTTTATTGGAGTCAAATCAGCCCCAGCATTTT. The chain carries TRBV12-3 or TRBV12-4 and TRBJ1-5, with D hard to call. The length of the CDR3 is 14 residues. The V gene lost 2 bases and the J gene lost 4 bases, with 9 bases spanning the gap.

This chain links TRBV20-1 with TRBJ2-7; 10 bases are shared with TRBD2. CDR3 length: 13 amino acids. Germline CDR1 reads DFQATT; CDR2 reads SNEGSKA (reference sequence). After removal of 2 bases from V and 7 bases from J, the junction contained 5 bases not matched to a gene. This CDR3 is CSARLAGEWEQYF. The CDR3 region has the DNA TGCAGTGCTAGACTAGCGGGGGAATGGGAGCAGTACTTC.

Comment on this clonotype: Just one base apart from a much larger clone, this may be a read error. The chain joins TRBV14 to TRBJ1-1; a possible D gene is TRBD1 (5 bases). V lost 1 base and J lost 5, with 17 bases in between. The germline V gene encodes CDR1 SGHDN and CDR2 FVKESK. CDR3 length equals 16 residues. CDR3 in DNA: TGTGCCAGCAGCCAAGGATTCAGGGTAAAGAGGACTGAAGCTTTCTTT. Its translation: CASSQGFRVKRTEAFF.

The rearrangement links TRBV11-1 to TRBJ2-3; 10 positions agree with TRBD2. This CDR3 spans 20 amino acids. Germline values: CDR1 SGHAT, CDR2 FQDESV (reference sequence). The V gene end was trimmed by 0 bases and the J gene end by 6 bases; junction bases not matched to a gene: 18. The CDR3 bases are TGTGCCAGCAGCTTAGCGCCTCCGGGACTAGCGTCGGATCGAGGGGATACGCAGTATTTT. Translating gives CASSLAPPGLASDRGDTQYF.

The chain has TRBV4-3 and TRBJ2-3; TRBD1 matches 10 bases. The CDR3 spans 14 residues. The V gene's germline CDR1 is LGHNA and CDR2 YSLEER. J lost 8 bases, V lost 4 bases, and 6 bases had no gene match. The CDR3 region is CASSRGTGDGTQYF. DNA for the CDR3: TGCGCCAGCAGCCGGGGGACAGGGGATGGTACGCAGTATTTT.

This clonotype has just one count. The genes are TRBV4-1 and TRBJ1-1; no definite D call. Germline V lookup: CDR1 MGHRA, CDR2 YSYEKL. Between the trimmed V and J ends, which lost 2 bases and 5 bases, there was a span of 9 bases. The CDR3 runs to 13 residues. Here the CDR3 reads CASSQIGGTEAFF. CDR3 sequence (DNA): TGCGCCAGCAGCCAAATAGGTGGGACTGAAGCTTTCTTT.

The table lists this clonotype with a few counts. The chain has TRBV7-8 and TRBJ2-3; D might be TRBD2 (6 bases). In germline, CDR1 is SGHVS, CDR2 FQNEAQ. This CDR3 is built from 14 residues. V was trimmed by 5 bases and J by 4 bases, leaving 13 bases between them. CDR3 sequence (DNA): TGTGCCAGCAGCCCAGGCGGGGTTGCAGATACGCAGTATTTT. Protein product: CASSPGGVADTQYF.

This clonotype was seen at least ten times. The rearrangement uses TRBV5-4 and TRBJ2-2, with unresolved D. The V end lost 2 bases, the J end lost 7 bases, and 6 bases lay between the germline ends. The CDR3 spans 12 residues. In germline, CDR1 is SGHNT, CDR2 YYREEE (reference sequence). Written as DNA, the CDR3 is TGTGCCAGCAGCTTCGAGGACGGGGAGCTGTTTTTT. It codes for CASSFEDGELFF.